The 14 T cell receptor beta chains given below trace back to one sample, sequenced in a study of brain metastases from non-small cell lung cancer. The protocol was immunoSEQ multiplex PCR, while the TCRdb copy is restricted to in-frame clones and leaves out a portion. Found here are approximately 2,000 clones, roughly 85% of them singletons; the top ten hold about 11%. The sample taken for sequencing was tumor-adjacent normal tissue. The receptor set was obtained from a donor aged 40 or older with non-small cell lung cancer.

This sequence joins TRBV10-3 and TRBJ1-1; D uncertain. The germline V gene has CDR1 ENHRY and CDR2 SYGVKD. CDR3 length equals 14 residues. Trimming removed 4 bases at V and 4 bases at J, with 13 bases between. For the CDR3, the DNA is TGTGCCATCAGTGCAAATCCCCGCCCCACTGAAGCTTTCTTT. Encoded protein: CAISANPRPTEAFF.

Judged by abundance, this clone is large. Other DNA sequences in this specimen translate into the identical CDR3. The V and J genes are TRBV19 and TRBJ2-7; a possible D gene is TRBD1 (6 bases). V was shortened by 1 base and J by 0 bases, with 13 bases between the two germline ends. Germline V gives CDR1 LNHDA, CDR2 SQIVND (reference sequence). This CDR3 is built from 16 residues. DNA for the CDR3: TGTGCCAGTAGTATAGCGGACAGTCGGGTCTCCTACGAGCAGTACTTC. Residues: CASSIADSRVSYEQYF.

V gene TRBV30 combines with J gene TRBJ1-3; 7 bases align to TRBD1. V lost 5 bases and J lost 0; bases outside the gene matches: 7. CDR3 length: 15 amino acids. The germline V gene encodes CDR1 GTSNPN and CDR2 SVGIG (reference sequence). The CDR3 protein is CAWDRDPVSGNTIYF. CDR3 nucleotide sequence: TGTGCCTGGGACAGGGACCCAGTCTCTGGAAACACCATATATTTT.

This chain joins TRBV29-1 and TRBJ1-1; D not resolved. CDR1 and CDR2 (germline): SQVTM, ANQGSEA. V lost 7 bases, J lost 5 bases, and 17 bases lay in between. The CDR3 loop spans 13 amino acids. The CDR3 bases are TGCAGCGCCCGAGGCGCTTCTGGGACTGAAGCTTTCTTT. Translating gives CSARGASGTEAFF.

The chain links TRBV3-1 (or the pseudogene TRBV3-2) to TRBJ1-2, with D unclear. The CDR3 is 14 amino acids. From germline, CDR1 is LGHDT and CDR2 YNNKEL (reference sequence). V lost 5 bases and J 2 bases, leaving 12 bases between the germline ends. The DNA of the CDR3 is TGTGCCAGCAGCTTCCCCGGGTCGAACTATGGCTACACCTTC. Its translation is CASSFPGSNYGYTF.

This chain joins TRBV7-3 and TRBJ2-2, with 7 bases lining up with TRBD2. Looked up from germline, CDR1 is SGHTA and CDR2 is FQGTGA. This CDR3 is built from 15 residues. Trimming at V came to 8 bases and at J to 7 bases, leaving 13 bases not matched to a gene. The CDR3 DNA follows: TGTGCCAGCTCACCCGGGGGGAAACCTGGCGGGGAGCTGTTTTTT. Translated, it gives CASSPGGKPGGELFF.

This chain uses TRBV6-1 with TRBJ1-2, with D unclear. This CDR3 contains 16 residues. Germline V gene sequence: CDR1 MNHNS, CDR2 SASEGT. Trimming took off 0 bases at V and 8 bases at J, with 19 bases between the two ends. CDR3 in DNA: TGTGCCAGCAGTGAAGCCGTCGCACTCCCTCGAAAAGGCTACACCTTC. Translated, it gives CASSEAVALPRKGYTF.

The chain joins TRBV6-5 to TRBJ1-5, with D perhaps TRBD1 (6 bases). V gave up 6 bases and J gave up 1 base, with 7 bases separating them. The CDR3 runs 13 residues. Germline V lookup: CDR1 MNHEY, CDR2 SVGAGI. CDR3 in DNA: TGTGCCAGCAGAACAGGGAGCAATCAGCCCCAGCATTTT. Protein: CASRTGSNQPQHF.

This chain links TRBV6-5 with TRBJ2-7; a possible D gene is TRBD2 (5 bases). Between the trimmed V and J ends, which lost 3 bases and 3 bases, there was a span of 12 bases. The germline V gene has CDR1 MNHEY and CDR2 SVGAGI. The CDR3 is made up of 14 amino acids. CDR3 protein: CASSYRGALYEQYF. The CDR3, as DNA: TGTGCCAGCAGTTATCGGGGAGCTCTCTACGAGCAGTACTTC.

This sequence joins TRBV10-1 and TRBJ2-7; a weak D match, TRBD2 (5 bases). Trimming removed 3 bases from V and 1 base from J, with 7 bases in between. From germline, CDR1 is WNHNN and CDR2 SYGVQD (reference sequence). The CDR3 covers 13 residues. CDR3 residues: CASSDPGSYEQYF. DNA for the CDR3: TGCGCCAGCAGTGACCCGGGGTCCTACGAGCAGTACTTC.

This sequence joins TRBV21-1 and TRBJ2-7; the D call in the table, TRBD2, was not verified against the DNA. TRBV21-1 is a pseudogene. The CDR3 runs 16 residues. The CDR3 DNA reads as TGTGCCAGCAGCAAAGGAGAGGCTAGCGTCTCCTACGAGCAGTACTTC. Protein: CASSKGEASVSYEQYF.

The chain carries TRBV28 and TRBJ1-4; TRBD1 agrees at 8 bases. Germline V gene data show CDR1 as MDHEN and CDR2 as SYDVKM. V lost 7 bases and J lost 6; bases outside the gene matches: 4. The CDR3 runs 13 residues. CDR3 amino acids: CASKVQGDEKLFF. CDR3 coding DNA: TGTGCCAGCAAGGTACAGGGGGATGAAAAACTGTTTTTT.

This clone was counted a single time. The chain employs TRBV14 and TRBJ1-4; D call uncertain. The CDR3 contains 14 residues. Germline CDR1 reads SGHDN; CDR2 reads FVKESK. V was pared by 0 bases and J by 8 bases, with 10 bases between. Here the CDR3 reads CASSQERRGEKLFF. The CDR3 nucleotides are TGTGCCAGCAGCCAAGAGCGGCGGGGAGAAAAACTGTTTTTT.

This chain links TRBV28 with TRBJ1-2, with TRBD1 identical over 9 bases. This CDR3 is 14 amino acids long. The J segment lost 4 bases and the V segment lost 5 bases, leaving 5 bases of the junction unmatched. CDR1 is MDHEN and CDR2 is SYDVKM in the germline V gene. CDR3 coding DNA: TGTGCCAGCAGTATCCCGACAGGGGGCTATGGCTACACCTTC. It codes for CASSIPTGGYGYTF.